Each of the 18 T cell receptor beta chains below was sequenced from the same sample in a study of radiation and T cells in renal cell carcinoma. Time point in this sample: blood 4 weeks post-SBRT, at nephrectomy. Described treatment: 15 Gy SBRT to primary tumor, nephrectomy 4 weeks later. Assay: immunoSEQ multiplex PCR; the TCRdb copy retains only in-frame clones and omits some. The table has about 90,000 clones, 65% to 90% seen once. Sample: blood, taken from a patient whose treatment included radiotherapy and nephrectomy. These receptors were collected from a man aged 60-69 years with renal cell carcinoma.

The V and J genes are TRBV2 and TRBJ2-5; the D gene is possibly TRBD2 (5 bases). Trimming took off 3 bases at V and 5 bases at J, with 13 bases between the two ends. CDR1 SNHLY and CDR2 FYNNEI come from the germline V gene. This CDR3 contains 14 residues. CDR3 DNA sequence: TGTGCCAGCAGTGAGGGAGCGACGGTTGAGACCCAGTACTTC. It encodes CASSEGATVETQYF.

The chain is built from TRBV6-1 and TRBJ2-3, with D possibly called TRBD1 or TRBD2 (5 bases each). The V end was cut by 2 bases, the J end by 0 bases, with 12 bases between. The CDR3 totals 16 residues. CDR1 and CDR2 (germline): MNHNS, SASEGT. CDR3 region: CASSEKGTLSTDTQYF. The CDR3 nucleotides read TGTGCCAGCAGTGAAAAAGGGACCCTAAGCACAGATACGCAGTATTTT.

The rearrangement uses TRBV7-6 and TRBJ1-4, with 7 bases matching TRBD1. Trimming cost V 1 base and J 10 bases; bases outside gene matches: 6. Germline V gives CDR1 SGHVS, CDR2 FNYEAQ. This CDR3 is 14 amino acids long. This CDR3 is CASSLEGARGKLFF. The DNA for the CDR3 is TGTGCCAGCAGCTTAGAGGGGGCTCGCGGAAAACTGTTTTTT.

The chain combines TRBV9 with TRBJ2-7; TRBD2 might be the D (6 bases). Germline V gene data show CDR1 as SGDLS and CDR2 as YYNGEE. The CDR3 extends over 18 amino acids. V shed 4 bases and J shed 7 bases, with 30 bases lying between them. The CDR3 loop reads CASSPGDFTAPVAWEQYF. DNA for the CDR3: TGTGCCAGCAGCCCGGGGGACTTCACGGCCCCGGTCGCGTGGGAGCAGTACTTC. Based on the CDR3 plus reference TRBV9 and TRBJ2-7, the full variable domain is DSGVTQTPKHLITATGQRVTLRCSPRSGDLSVYWYQQSLDQGLQFLIQYYNGEERAKGNILERFSAQQFPDLHSELNLSSLELGDSALYFCASSPGDFTAPVAWEQYFGPGTRLTVT.

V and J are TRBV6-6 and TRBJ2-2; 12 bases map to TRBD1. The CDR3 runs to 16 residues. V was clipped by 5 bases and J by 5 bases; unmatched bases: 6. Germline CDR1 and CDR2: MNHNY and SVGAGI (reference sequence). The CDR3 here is CASSPPGQGATGELFF. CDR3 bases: TGTGCCAGCAGTCCCCCGGGACAGGGGGCGACCGGGGAGCTGTTTTTT.

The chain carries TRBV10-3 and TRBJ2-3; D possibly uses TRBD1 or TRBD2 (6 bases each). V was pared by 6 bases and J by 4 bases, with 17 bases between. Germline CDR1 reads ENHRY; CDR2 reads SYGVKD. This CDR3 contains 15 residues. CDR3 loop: CAISDGGRSADTQYF. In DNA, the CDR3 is TGTGCCATCAGCGATGGGGGGCGCAGCGCAGATACGCAGTATTTT.

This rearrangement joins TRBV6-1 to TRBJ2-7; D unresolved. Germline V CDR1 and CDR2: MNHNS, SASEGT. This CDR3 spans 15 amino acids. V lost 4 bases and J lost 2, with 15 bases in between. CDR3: CASSGTSTRTYEQYF. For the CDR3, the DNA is TGTGCCAGCAGTGGAACATCAACCCGAACCTACGAGCAGTACTTC.

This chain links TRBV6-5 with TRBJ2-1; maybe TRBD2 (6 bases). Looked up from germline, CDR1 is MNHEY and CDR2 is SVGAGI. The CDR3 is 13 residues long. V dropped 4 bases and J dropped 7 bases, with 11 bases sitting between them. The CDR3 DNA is TGTGCCAGCAGTTCACGGAGCGGGAATGAGCAGTTCTTC. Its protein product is CASSSRSGNEQFF.

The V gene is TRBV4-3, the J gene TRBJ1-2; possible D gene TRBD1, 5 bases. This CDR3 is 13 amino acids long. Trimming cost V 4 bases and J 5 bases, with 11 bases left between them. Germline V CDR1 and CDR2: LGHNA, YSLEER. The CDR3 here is CASSLRDGYGYTF. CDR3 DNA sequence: TGCGCCAGCAGCCTCCGGGACGGTTATGGCTACACCTTC.

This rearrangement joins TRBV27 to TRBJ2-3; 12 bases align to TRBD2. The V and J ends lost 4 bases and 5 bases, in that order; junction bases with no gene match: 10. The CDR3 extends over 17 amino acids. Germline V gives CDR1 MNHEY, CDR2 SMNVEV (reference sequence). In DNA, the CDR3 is TGTGCCAGCAGTTCCCCCCTAGCGGGAGGGGTCCAAGATACGCAGTATTTT. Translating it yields CASSSPLAGGVQDTQYF.

The CDR3 sequence is CATSRDLTGQDYGYTF. The DNA of the CDR3 is TGTGCCACCAGCAGAGATCTGACGGGACAGGACTATGGCTACACCTTC. The chain employs TRBV15 and TRBJ1-2, with 8 bases fitting TRBD1. The CDR3 sequence is 16 residues long. Germline CDR1 reads LNHNV; CDR2 reads YYDKDF (reference sequence). The ends lost 0 bases at V and 3 bases at J; junction bases unmatched: 6. Together with reference TRBV15 and TRBJ1-2, the CDR3 gives the full variable domain: DAMVIQNPRYQVTQFGKPVTLSCSQTLNHNVMYWYQQKSSQAPKLLFHYYDKDFNNEADTPDNFQSRRPNTSFCFLDIRSPGLGDTAMYLCATSRDLTGQDYGYTFGSGTRLTVV.

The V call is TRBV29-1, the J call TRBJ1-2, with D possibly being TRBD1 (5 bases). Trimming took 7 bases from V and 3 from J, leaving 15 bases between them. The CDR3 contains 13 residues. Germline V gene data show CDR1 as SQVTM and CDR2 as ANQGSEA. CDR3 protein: CSGGTATDYGYTF. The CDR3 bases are TGCAGCGGGGGGACCGCTACCGACTATGGCTACACCTTC.

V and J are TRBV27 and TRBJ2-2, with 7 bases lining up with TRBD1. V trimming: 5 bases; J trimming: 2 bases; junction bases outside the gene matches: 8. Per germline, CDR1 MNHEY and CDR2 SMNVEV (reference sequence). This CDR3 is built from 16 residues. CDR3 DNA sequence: TGTGCCAGCAGTACCGGACAGGCGACAAACACCGGGGAGCTGTTTTTT. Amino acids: CASSTGQATNTGELFF.

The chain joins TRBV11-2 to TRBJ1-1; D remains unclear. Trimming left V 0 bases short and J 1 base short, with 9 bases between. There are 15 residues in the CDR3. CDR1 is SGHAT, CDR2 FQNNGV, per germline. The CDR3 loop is CASSLDLRGNTEAFF. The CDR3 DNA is TGTGCCAGCAGCTTAGATCTAAGAGGGAACACTGAAGCTTTCTTT.

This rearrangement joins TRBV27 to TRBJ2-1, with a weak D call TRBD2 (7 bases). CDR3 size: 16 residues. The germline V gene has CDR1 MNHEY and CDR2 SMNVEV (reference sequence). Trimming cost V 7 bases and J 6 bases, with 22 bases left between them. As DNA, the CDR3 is TGTGCCAGCACCATAGGGGGGGCCGGATCCCTCAATGAGCAGTTCTTC. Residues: CASTIGGAGSLNEQFF.

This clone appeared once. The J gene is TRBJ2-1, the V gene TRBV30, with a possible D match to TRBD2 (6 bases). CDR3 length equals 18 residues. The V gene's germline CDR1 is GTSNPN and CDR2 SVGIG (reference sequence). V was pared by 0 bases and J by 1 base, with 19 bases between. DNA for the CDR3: TGTGCCTGGAGTGTATTTCCGAGGGGAGGTCCTTCCTACAATGAGCAGTTCTTC. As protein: CAWSVFPRGGPSYNEQFF.

The CDR3 nucleotides are TGTGCCAGCAGTGCTAGGGACTCCTACGAGCAGTACTTC. Translation gives CASSARDSYEQYF. The chain links TRBV27 to TRBJ2-7; D is unclear. The CDR3 has 13 amino acids. V was cut by 5 bases and J by 0 bases, with 8 bases left in between. Germline-derived CDR1 and CDR2 are MNHEY and SMNVEV (reference sequence).

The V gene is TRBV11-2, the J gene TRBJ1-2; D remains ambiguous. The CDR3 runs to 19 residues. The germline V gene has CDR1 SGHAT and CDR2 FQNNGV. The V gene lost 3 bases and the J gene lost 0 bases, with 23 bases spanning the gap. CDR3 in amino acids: CASSFRTPRLEYPNYGYTF. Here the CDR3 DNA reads TGTGCCAGCAGCTTTCGAACTCCGAGACTAGAATACCCTAACTATGGCTACACCTTC. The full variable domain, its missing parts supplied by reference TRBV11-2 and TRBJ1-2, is EAGVAQSPRYKIIEKRQSVAFWCNPISGHATLYWYQQILGQGPKLLIQFQNNGVVDDSQLPKDRFSAERLKGVDSTLKIQPAKLEDSAVYLCASSFRTPRLEYPNYGYTFGSGTRLTVV.